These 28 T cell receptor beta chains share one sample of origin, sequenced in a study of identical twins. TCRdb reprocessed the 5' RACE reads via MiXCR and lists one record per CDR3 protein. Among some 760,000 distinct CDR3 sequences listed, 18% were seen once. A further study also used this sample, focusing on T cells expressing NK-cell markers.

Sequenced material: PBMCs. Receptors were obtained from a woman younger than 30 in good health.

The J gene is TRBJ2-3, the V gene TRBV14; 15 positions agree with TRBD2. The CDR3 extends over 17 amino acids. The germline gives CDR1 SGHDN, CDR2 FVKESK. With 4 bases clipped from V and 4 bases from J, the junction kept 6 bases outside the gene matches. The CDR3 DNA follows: TGTGCCAGCAGCCCCCAGGGACTAGCGGGAGGCTCAGATACGCAGTATTTT. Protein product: CASSPQGLAGGSDTQYF.

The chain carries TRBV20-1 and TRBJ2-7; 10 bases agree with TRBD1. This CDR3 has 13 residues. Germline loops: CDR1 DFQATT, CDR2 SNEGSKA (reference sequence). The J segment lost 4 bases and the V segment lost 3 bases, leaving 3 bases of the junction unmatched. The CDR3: CSASWTGGYEQYF. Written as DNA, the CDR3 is TGCAGTGCTAGCTGGACAGGGGGGTACGAGCAGTACTTC.

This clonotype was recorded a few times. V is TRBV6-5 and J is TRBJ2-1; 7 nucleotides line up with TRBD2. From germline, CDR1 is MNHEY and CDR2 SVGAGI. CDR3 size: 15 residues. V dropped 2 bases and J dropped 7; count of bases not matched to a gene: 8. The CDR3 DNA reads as TGTGCCAGCAGTTACGAAGGCGGGAGTAGAAATGAGCAGTTCTTC. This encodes CASSYEGGSRNEQFF.

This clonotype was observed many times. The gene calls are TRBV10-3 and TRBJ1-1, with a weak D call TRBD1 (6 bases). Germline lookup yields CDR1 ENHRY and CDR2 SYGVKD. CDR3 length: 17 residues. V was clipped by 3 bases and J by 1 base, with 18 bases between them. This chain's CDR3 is CAISDPYKGGWNTEAFF. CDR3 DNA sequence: TGTGCCATCAGTGACCCTTACAAGGGGGGGTGGAACACTGAAGCTTTCTTT.

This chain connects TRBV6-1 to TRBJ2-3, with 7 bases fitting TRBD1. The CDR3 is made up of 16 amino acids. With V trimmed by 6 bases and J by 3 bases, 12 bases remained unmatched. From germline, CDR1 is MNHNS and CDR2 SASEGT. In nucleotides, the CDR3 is TGTGCCAGCAGATCCCAGGGGACAGTAGTAACAGATACGCAGTATTTT. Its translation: CASRSQGTVVTDTQYF.

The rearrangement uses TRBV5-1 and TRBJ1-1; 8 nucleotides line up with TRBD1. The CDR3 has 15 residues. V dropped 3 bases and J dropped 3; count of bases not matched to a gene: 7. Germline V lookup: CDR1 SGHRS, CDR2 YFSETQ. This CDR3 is CASSSEGQGDTEAFF. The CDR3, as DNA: TGCGCCAGCAGCTCCGAAGGACAGGGTGACACTGAAGCTTTCTTT. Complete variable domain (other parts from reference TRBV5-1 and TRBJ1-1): KAGVTQTPRYLIKTRGQQVTLSCSPISGHRSVSWYQQTPGQGLQFLFEYFSETQRNKGNFPGRFSGRQFSNSRSEMNVSTLELGDSALYLCASSSEGQGDTEAFFGQGTRLTVV.

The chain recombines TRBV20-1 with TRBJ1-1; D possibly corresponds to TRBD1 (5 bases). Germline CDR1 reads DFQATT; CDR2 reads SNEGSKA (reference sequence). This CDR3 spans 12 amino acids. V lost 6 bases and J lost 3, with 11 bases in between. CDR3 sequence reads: CSAGRPYTEAFF. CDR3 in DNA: TGCAGTGCGGGACGGCCATACACTGAAGCTTTCTTT.

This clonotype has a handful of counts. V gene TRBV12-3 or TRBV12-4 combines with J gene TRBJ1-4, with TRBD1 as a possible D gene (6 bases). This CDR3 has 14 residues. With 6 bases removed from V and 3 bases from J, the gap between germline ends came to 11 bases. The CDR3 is CASRTGMPNEKLFF. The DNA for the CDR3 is TGTGCCAGCAGAACAGGGATGCCTAATGAAAAACTGTTTTTT.

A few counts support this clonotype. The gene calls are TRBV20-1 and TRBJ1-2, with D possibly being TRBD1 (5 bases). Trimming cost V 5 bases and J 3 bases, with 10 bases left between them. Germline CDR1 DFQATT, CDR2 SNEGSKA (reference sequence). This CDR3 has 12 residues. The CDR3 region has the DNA TGCAGTGCTCCGACAGTCGACTATGGCTACACCTTC. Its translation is CSAPTVDYGYTF.

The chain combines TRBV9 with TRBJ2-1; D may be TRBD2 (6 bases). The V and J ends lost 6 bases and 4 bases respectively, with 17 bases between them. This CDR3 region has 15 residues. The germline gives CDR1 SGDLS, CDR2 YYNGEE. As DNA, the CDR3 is TGTGCCAGCACGGTACGGGACTCCGAATACAATGAGCAGTTCTTC. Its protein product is CASTVRDSEYNEQFF.

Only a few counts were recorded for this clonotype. CDR3 in amino acids: CASSHETNYGYTF. In nucleotides, the CDR3 is TGTGCCAGCAGCCATGAGACTAACTATGGCTACACCTTC. The chain combines TRBV7-9 with TRBJ1-2; no firm D call. The germline V and J ends were trimmed by 5 bases and 0 bases, with 7 bases remaining between them. The CDR3 length is 13 residues. From germline, CDR1 is SEHNR and CDR2 FQNEAQ (reference sequence).

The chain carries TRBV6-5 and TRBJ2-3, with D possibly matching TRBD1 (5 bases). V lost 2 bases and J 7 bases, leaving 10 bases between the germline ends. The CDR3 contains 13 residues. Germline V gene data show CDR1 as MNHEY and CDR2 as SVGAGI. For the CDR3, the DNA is TGTGCCAGCAGTTACCCAGGGATAAATACGCAGTATTTT. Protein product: CASSYPGINTQYF.

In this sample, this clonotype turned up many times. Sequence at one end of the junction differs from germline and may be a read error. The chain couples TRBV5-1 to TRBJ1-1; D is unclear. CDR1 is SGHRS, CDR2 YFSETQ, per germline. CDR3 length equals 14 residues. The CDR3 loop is CASSAYSMNSEAFF. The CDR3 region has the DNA TGCGCCAGCAGCGCCTACAGTATGAACAGTGAAGCTTTCTTT.

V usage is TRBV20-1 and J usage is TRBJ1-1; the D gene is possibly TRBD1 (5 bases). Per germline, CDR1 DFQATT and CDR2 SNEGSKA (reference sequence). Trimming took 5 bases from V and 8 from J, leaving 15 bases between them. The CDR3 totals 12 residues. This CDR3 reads CSADPGRREAFF. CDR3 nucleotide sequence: TGCAGTGCTGACCCGGGACGGCGCGAAGCTTTCTTT.

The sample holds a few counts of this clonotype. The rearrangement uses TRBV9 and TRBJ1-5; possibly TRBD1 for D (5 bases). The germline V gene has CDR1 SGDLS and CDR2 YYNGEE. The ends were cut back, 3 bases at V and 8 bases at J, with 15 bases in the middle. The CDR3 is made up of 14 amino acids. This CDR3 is CASSAGAEVEPQHF. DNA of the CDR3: TGTGCCAGCAGCGCCGGGGCAGAAGTGGAGCCCCAGCATTTT.

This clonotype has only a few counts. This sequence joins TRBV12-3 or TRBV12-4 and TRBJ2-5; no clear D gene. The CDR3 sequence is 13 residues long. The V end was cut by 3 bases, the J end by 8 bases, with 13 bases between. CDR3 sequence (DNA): TGTGCCAGCAGTTTTGAGGCCGTACGAACCCAGTACTTC. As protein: CASSFEAVRTQYF.

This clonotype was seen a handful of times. The CDR3 bases are TGCAGTGCTACAGGGACCTCTGGTTCCCACTACGAGCAGTACTTC. Translation: CSATGTSGSHYEQYF. The J gene is TRBJ2-7, the V gene TRBV20-1, with D possibly being TRBD1 or TRBD2 (5 bases each). The V gene's germline CDR1 is DFQATT and CDR2 SNEGSKA (reference sequence). The CDR3 extends over 15 amino acids. V dropped 4 bases and J dropped 3 bases, with 19 bases sitting between them.

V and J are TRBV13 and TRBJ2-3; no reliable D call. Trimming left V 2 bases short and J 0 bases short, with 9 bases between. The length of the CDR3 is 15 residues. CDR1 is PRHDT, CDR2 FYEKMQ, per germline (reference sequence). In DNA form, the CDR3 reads TGTGCCAGCAGCTTACCCGATCGAAGCACAGATACGCAGTATTTT. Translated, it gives CASSLPDRSTDTQYF.

The CDR3 region has the DNA TGCGCCAGCAGCTTGGCTTCTAGCGGGACCAGCTCCTACGAGCAGTACTTC. It encodes CASSLASSGTSSYEQYF. The chain recombines TRBV5-1 with TRBJ2-7, with 9 positions matching TRBD2. Germline trimming cut 0 bases from V and 0 bases from J; bases unmatched to any gene: 7. CDR3 length equals 17 residues. Germline V lookup: CDR1 SGHRS, CDR2 YFSETQ.

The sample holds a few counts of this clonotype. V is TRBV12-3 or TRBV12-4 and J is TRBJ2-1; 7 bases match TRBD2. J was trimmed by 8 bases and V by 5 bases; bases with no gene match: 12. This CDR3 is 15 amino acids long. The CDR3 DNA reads TGTGCCAGCAGTCCGAGCGGGGCCCTCTCGGATGAGCAGTTCTTC. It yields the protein CASSPSGALSDEQFF.

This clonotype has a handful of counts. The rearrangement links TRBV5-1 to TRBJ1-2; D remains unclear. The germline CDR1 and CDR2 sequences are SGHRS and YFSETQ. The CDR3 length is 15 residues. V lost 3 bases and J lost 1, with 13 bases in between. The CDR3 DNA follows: TGCGCCAGCAGCTCACCCTCACAGAATAACTATGGCTACACCTTC. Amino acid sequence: CASSSPSQNNYGYTF. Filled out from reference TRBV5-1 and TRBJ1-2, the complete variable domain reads KAGVTQTPRYLIKTRGQQVTLSCSPISGHRSVSWYQQTPGQGLQFLFEYFSETQRNKGNFPGRFSGRQFSNSRSEMNVSTLELGDSALYLCASSSPSQNNYGYTFGSGTRLTVV.

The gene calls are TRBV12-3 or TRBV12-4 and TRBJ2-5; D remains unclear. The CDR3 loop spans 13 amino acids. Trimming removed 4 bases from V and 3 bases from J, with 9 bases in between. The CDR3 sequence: CASSSQLEETQYF. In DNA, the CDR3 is TGTGCCAGCAGTTCACAATTAGAAGAGACCCAGTACTTC.

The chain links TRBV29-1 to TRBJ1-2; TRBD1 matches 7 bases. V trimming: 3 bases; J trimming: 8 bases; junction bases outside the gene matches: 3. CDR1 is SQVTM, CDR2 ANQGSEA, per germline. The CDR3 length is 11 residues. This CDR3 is CSVERGGGYTF. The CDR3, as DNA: TGCAGCGTTGAGAGAGGGGGCGGCTACACCTTC.

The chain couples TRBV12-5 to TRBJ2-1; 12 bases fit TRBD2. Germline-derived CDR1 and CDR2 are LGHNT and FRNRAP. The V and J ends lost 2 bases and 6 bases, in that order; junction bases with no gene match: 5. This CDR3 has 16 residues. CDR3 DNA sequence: TGTGCTAGTGGTTTGATACTAGCGGGAGGAGGCAATGAGCAGTTCTTC. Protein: CASGLILAGGGNEQFF.

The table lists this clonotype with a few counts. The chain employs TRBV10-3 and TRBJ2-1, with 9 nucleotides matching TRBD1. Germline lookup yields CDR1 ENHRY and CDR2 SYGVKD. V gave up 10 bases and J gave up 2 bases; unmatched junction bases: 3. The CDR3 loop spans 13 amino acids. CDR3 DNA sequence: TGTGCCAACCGGGACAGGGCCTACAATGAGCAGTTCTTC. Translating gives CANRDRAYNEQFF.

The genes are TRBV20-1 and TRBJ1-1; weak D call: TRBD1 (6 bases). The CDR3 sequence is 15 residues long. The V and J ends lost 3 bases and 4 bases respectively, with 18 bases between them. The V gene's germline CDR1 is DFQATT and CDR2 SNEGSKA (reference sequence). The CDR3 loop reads CSARESARGGTEAFF. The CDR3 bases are TGCAGTGCTAGGGAGAGCGCCAGGGGAGGCACTGAAGCTTTCTTT.

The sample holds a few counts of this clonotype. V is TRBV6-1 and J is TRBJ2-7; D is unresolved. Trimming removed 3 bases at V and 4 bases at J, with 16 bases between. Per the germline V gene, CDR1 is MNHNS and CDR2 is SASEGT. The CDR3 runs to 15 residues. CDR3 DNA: TGTGCCAGCAGTGAGGTGCCCCGCGTTCCGTACGAGCAGTACTTC. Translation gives CASSEVPRVPYEQYF.

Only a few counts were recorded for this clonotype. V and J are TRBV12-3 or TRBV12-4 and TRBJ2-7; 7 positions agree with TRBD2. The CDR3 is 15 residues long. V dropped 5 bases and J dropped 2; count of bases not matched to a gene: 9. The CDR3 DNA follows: TGTGCCAGCAGTGTGACTAGCCGAGGCCCCTACGAGCAGTACTTC. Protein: CASSVTSRGPYEQYF.